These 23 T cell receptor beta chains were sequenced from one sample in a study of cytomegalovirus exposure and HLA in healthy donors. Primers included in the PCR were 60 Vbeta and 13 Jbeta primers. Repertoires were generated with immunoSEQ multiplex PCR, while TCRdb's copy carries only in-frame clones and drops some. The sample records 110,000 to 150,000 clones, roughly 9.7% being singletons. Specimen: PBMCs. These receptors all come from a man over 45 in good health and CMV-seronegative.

CDR3 sequence: CASSDREAYTEAFF. CDR3 nucleotides: TGTGCCAGCAGTGACAGGGAGGCGTACACTGAAGCTTTCTTT. This sequence joins TRBV6-5 and TRBJ1-1; 7 bases match TRBD1. The CDR3 spans 14 residues. Germline trimming cut 5 bases from V and 3 bases from J; bases unmatched to any gene: 6. Germline V CDR1 and CDR2: MNHEY, SVGAGI.

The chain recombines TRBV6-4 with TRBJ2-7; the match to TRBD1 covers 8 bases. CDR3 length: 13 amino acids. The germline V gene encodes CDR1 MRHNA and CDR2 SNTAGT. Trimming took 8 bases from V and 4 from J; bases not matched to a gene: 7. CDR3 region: CASRWDRPYEQYF. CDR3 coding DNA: TGTGCCAGCCGATGGGACAGGCCTTACGAGCAGTACTTC.

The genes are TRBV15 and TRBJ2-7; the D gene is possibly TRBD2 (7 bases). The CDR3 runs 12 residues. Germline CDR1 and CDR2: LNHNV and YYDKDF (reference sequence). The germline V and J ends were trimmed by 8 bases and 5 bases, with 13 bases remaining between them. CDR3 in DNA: TGTGCCACCCTCGGGGGGCTCGACGAGCAGTACTTC. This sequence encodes CATLGGLDEQYF.

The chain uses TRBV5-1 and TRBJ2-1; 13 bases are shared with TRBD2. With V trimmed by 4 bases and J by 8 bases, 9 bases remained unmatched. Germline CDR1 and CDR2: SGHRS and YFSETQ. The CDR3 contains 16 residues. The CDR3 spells CASSPGRTSGSDEQFF. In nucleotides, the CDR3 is TGCGCCAGCAGCCCAGGCCGGACTAGCGGGAGCGATGAGCAGTTCTTC. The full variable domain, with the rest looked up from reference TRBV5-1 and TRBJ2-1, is KAGVTQTPRYLIKTRGQQVTLSCSPISGHRSVSWYQQTPGQGLQFLFEYFSETQRNKGNFPGRFSGRQFSNSRSEMNVSTLELGDSALYLCASSPGRTSGSDEQFFGPGTRLTVL.

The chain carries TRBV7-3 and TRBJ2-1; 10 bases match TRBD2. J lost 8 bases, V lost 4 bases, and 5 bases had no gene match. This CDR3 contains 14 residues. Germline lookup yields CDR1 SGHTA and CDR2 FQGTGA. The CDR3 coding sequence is TGTGCCAGCAGCTCGGCTAGCGGGAGTCATGAGCAGTTCTTC. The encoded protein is CASSSASGSHEQFF.

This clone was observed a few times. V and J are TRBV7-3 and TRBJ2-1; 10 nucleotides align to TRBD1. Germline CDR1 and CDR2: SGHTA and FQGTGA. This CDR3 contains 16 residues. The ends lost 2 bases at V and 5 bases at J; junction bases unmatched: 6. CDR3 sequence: CASSLFGGTGDNEQFF. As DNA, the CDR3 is TGTGCCAGCAGCTTATTTGGCGGGACAGGGGACAATGAGCAGTTCTTC.

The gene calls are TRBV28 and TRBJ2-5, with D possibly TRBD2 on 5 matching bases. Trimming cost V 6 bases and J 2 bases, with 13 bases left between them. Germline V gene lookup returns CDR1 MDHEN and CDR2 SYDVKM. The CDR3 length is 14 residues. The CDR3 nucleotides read TGTGCCAGCAGGAGCCAGCGGATACAAGAGACCCAGTACTTC. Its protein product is CASRSQRIQETQYF.

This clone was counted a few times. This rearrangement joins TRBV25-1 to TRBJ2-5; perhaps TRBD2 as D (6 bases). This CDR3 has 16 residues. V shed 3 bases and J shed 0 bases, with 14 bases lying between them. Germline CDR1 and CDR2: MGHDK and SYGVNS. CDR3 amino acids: CASSDLAEGYQETQYF. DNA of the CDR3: TGTGCCAGCAGTGATCTGGCGGAGGGGTACCAAGAGACCCAGTACTTC.

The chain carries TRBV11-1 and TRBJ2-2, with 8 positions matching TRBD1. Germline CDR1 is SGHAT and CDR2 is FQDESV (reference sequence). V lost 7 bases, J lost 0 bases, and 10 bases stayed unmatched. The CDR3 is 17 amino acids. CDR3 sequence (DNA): TGTGCCAGCACTCTAACCTCAGGGGGCGCGAACACCGGGGAGCTGTTTTTT. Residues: CASTLTSGGANTGELFF. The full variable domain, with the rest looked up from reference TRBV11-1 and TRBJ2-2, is EAEVAQSPRYKITEKSQAVAFWCDPISGHATLYWYRQILGQGPELLVQFQDESVVDDSQLPKDRFSAERLKGVDSTLKIQPAELGDSAMYLCASTLTSGGANTGELFFGEGSRLTVL.

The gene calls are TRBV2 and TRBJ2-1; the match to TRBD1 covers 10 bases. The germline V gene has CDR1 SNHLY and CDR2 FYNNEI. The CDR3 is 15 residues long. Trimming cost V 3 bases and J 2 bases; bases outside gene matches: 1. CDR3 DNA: TGTGCCAGCAGTGACGGGACAGGGGCCTACAATGAGCAGTTCTTC. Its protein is CASSDGTGAYNEQFF.

The CDR3 DNA is TGTGCCAGCTCACCACTGGGACTAGCGGGAGGGCACACAGATACGCAGTATTTT. It encodes CASSPLGLAGGHTDTQYF. The chain carries TRBV18 and TRBJ2-3, with TRBD2 identical over 16 bases. The CDR3 spans 18 residues. V lost 1 base to trimming and J lost 2 bases; unmatched junction nucleotides: 3. Germline CDR1 and CDR2: KGHSH and LQKENI.

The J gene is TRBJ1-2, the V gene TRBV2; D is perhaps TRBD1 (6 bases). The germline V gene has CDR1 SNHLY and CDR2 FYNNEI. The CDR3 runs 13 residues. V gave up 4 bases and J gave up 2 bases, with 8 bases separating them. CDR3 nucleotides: TGTGCCAGCAGTGTACAGGGCAACTATGGCTACACCTTC. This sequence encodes CASSVQGNYGYTF.

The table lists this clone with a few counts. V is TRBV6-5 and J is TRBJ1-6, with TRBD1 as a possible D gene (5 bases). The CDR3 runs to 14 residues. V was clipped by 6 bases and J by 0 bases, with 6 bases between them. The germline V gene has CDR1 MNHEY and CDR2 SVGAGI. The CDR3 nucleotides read TGTGCCAGCAGGGGGGGCTCCTATAATTCACCCCTCCACTTT. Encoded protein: CASRGGSYNSPLHF.

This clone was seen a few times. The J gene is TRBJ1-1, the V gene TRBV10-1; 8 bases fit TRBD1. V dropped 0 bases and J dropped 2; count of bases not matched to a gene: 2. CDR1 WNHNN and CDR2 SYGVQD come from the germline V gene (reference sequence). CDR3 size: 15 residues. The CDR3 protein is CASSESGQGNTEAFF. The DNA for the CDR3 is TGCGCCAGCAGTGAGTCCGGACAGGGAAACACTGAAGCTTTCTTT.

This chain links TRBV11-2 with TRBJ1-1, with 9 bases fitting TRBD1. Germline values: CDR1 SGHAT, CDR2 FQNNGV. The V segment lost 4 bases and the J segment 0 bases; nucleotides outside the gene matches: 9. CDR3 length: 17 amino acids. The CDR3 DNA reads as TGTGCCAGCAGCTCAAGAGGGACAGGGAGCTTGAACACTGAAGCTTTCTTT. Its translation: CASSSRGTGSLNTEAFF.

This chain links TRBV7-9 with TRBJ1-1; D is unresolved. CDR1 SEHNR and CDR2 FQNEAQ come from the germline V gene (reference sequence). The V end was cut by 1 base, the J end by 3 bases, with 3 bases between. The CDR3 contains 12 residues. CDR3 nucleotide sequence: TGTGCCAGCAGCTTAGTCGACACTGAAGCTTTCTTT. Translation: CASSLVDTEAFF.

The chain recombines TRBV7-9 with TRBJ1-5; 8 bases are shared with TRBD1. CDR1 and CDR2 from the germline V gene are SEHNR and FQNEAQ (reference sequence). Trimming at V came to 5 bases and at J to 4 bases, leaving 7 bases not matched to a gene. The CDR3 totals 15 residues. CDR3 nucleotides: TGTGCCAGCAGCGCGACAGGGGAAGGGAATCAGCCCCAGCATTTT. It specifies CASSATGEGNQPQHF.

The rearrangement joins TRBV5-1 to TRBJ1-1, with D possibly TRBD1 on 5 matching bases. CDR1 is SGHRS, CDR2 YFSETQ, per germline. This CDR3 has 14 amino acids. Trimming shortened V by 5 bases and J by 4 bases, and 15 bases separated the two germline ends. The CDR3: CASRGGYRGTEAFF. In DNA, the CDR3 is TGCGCCAGCAGGGGGGGGTATCGAGGCACTGAAGCTTTCTTT.

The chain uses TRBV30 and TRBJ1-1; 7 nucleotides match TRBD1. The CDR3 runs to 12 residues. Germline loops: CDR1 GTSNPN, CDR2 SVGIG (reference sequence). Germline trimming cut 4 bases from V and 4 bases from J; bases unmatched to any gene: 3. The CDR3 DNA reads TGTGCCTGGAAACAGGGGTTCACTGAAGCTTTCTTT. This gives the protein CAWKQGFTEAFF. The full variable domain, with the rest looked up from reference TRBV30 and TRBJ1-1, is SQTIHQWPATLVQPVGSPLSLECTVEGTSNPNLYWYRQAAGRGLQLLFYSVGIGQISSEVPQNLSASRPQDRQFILSSKKLLLSDSGFYLCAWKQGFTEAFFGQGTRLTVV.

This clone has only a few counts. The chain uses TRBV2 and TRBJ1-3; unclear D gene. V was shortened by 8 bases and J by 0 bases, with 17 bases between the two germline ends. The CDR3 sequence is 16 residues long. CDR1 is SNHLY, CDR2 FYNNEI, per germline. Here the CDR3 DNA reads TGTGCCAGCCACGCGAGTCGCCTCCCCTCTGGAAACACCATATATTTT. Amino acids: CASHASRLPSGNTIYF.

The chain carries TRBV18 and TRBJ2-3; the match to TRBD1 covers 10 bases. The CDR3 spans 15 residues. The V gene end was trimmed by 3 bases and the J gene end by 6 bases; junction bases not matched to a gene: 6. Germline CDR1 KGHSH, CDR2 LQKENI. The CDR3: CASSPPGQGYDTQYF. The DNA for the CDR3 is TGTGCCAGCTCACCGCCGGGACAGGGGTATGATACGCAGTATTTT.

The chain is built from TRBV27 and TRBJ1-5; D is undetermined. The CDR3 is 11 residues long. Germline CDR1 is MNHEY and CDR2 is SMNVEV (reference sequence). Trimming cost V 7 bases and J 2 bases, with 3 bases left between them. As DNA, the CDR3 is TGTGCCAGCATCGGCAATCAGCCCCAGCATTTT. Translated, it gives CASIGNQPQHF.

This chain's CDR3 is CSVGPGTGSYEQYF. The CDR3, as DNA: TGCAGCGTCGGCCCCGGGACAGGATCCTACGAGCAGTACTTC. This chain uses TRBV29-1 with TRBJ2-7; 8 nucleotides align to TRBD1. The CDR3 length is 14 residues. From germline, CDR1 is SQVTM and CDR2 ANQGSEA. Trimming removed 6 bases from V and 1 base from J; junction bases left unmatched: 8.